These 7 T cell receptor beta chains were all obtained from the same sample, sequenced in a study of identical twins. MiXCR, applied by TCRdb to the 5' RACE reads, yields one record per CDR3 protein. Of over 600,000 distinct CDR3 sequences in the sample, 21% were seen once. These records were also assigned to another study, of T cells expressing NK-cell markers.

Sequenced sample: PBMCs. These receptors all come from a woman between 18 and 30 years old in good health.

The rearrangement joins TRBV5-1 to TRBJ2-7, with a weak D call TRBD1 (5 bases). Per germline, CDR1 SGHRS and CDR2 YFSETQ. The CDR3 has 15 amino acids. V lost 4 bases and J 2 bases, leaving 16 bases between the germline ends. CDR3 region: CASSPQQASPYEQYF. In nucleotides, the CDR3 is TGCGCCAGCAGCCCGCAACAGGCCTCCCCCTACGAGCAGTACTTC.

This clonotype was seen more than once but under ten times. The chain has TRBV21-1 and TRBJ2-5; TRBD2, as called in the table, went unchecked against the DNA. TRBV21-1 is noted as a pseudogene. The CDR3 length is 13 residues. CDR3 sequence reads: CASSIGASGTQYF. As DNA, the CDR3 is TGTGCCAGCAGCATTGGGGCTAGCGGGACCCAGTACTTC.

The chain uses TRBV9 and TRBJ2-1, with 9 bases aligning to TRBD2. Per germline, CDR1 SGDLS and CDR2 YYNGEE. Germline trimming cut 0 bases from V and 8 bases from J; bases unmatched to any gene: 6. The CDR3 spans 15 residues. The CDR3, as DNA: TGTGCCAGCAGCGTAGGGGGACTAGCACTTCATGAGCAGTTCTTC. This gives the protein CASSVGGLALHEQFF.

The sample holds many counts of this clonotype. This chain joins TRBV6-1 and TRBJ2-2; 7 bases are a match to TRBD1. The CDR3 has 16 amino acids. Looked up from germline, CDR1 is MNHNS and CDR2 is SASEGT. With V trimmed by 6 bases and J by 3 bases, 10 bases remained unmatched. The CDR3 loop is CASRPPGQTHTGELFF. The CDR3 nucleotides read TGTGCCAGCAGGCCACCGGGACAGACCCACACCGGGGAGCTGTTTTTT.

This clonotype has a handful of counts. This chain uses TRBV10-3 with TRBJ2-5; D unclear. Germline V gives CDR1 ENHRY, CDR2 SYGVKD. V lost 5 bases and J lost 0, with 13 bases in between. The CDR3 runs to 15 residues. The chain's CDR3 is CAISTLNAYQETQYF. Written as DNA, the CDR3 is TGTGCCATCAGTACGTTGAATGCGTACCAAGAGACCCAGTACTTC.

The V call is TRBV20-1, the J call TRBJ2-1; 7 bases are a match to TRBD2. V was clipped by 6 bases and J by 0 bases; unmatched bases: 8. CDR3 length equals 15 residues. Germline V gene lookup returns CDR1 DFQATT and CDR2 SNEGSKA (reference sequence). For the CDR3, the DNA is TGCAGTGCGACACCAGAGCGGGACTCCTACAATGAGCAGTTCTTC. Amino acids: CSATPERDSYNEQFF.

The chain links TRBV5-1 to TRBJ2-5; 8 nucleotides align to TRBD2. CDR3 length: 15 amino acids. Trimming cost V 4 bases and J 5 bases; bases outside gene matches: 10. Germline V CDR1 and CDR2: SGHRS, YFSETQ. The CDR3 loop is CASSRSGTSSETQYF. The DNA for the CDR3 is TGCGCCAGCAGCCGCTCCGGGACTAGTAGCGAGACCCAGTACTTC.